This T cell receptor beta chain was captured by sequencing in a study of cytomegalovirus exposure and HLA in healthy donors. Study results and caveats: Previously analyzed data showed that most TCR beta V segments were productive at a frequency of about 87% or about 30%.

V lost 6 bases and J 3 bases, leaving 18 bases between the germline ends. Germline-derived CDR1 and CDR2 are SQVTM and ANQGSEA. The CDR3 consists of 14 residues. Of note for this clone: Its matching antigen is unknown.

This PCR relied on a set of 60 Vbeta primers and 13 Jbeta primers. The method was immunoSEQ multiplex PCR; TCRdb's version includes in-frame clones alone and lacks a portion of them. Among approximately 110,000 clones, approximately 80% were seen once, and the ten largest hold under 2.5%. Sequenced input: PBMCs. The chain couples TRBV29-1 to TRBJ2-7, with a possible D match to TRBD1 (6 bases). This receptor was obtained from a woman in her twenties or thirties in good health and CMV-seronegative. The CDR3 reads CSVTVQGDLYEQYF. The CDR3 DNA is TGCAGCGTCACGGTACAGGGAGACCTCTACGAGCAGTACTTC.